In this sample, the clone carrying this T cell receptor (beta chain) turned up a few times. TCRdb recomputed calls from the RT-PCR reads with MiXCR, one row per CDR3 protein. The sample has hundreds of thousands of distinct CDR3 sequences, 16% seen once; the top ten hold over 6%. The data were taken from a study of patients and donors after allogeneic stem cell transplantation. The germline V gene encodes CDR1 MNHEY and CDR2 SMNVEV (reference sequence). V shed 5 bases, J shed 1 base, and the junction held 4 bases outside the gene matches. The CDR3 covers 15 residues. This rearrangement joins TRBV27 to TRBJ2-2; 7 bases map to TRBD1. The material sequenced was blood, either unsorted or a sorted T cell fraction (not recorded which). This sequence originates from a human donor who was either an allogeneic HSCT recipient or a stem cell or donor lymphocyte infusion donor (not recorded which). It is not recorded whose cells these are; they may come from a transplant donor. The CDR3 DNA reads TGTGCCAGCAGTGTGGACAGGAGGAACACCGGGGAGCTGTTTTTT. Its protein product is CASSVDRRNTGELFF.